Each of the 25 T cell receptor beta chains below was sequenced from the same sample in a study of OX40 agonist ivuxolimab in advanced cancers. Data came from immunoSEQ multiplex PCR; TCRdb stores just in-frame clones and leaves some out. The table includes tens of thousands of clones, 88% detected once. The sequencing used CD4+ or CD8+ T cells sorted from blood, collected in a trial of the OX40 agonist ivuxolimab. The receptors originated from an adult with an advanced solid tumor such as melanoma, head and neck, liver or kidney cancer.

V gene TRBV28 combines with J gene TRBJ2-1; the D gene is possibly TRBD2 (6 bases). CDR1 and CDR2 (germline): MDHEN, SYDVKM. The CDR3 is 15 amino acids. The V gene lost 2 bases and the J gene lost 6 bases, with 14 bases spanning the gap. For the CDR3, the DNA is TGTGCCAGCAGTTTAAACGCGGGATACATCAATGAGCAGTTCTTC. As protein: CASSLNAGYINEQFF.

The chain couples TRBV15 to TRBJ1-5; 8 bases are shared with TRBD1. Trimming took 6 bases from V and 5 from J; bases not matched to a gene: 9. The CDR3 runs to 15 residues. The germline gives CDR1 LNHNV, CDR2 YYDKDF (reference sequence). The CDR3 DNA follows: TGTGCCACCAGACCTGGACAGGGCGTGGATCAGCCCCAGCATTTT. The encoded protein is CATRPGQGVDQPQHF.

V gene TRBV9 combines with J gene TRBJ2-7, with 10 positions matching TRBD1. Unmatched junction bases numbered 9, after V lost 4 bases and J lost 2 bases. CDR3 size: 16 residues. Germline-derived CDR1 and CDR2 are SGDLS and YYNGEE. CDR3 in DNA: TGTGCCAGCAGCTCGGGGGACAGGGGTAATCCCTACGAGCAGTACTTC. Translating gives CASSSGDRGNPYEQYF.

CDR3 protein: CASSASPSEIYYEQYF. The CDR3 DNA follows: TGTGCCAGTAGTGCCTCTCCTAGCGAAATATACTACGAGCAGTACTTC. The chain recombines TRBV19 with TRBJ2-7; weak D call: TRBD2 (6 bases). The germline V and J ends were trimmed by 5 bases and 3 bases, with 20 bases remaining between them. Germline V gives CDR1 LNHDA, CDR2 SQIVND (reference sequence). This CDR3 has 16 residues. The full variable domain, in which reference TRBV19 and TRBJ2-7 provide the parts outside the CDR3, is DGGITQSPKYLFRKEGQNVTLSCEQNLNHDAMYWYRQDPGQGLRLIYYSQIVNDFQKGDIAEGYSVSREKKESFPLTVTSAQKNPTAFYLCASSASPSEIYYEQYFGPGTRLTVT.

This clone showed up just once. CDR3 sequence (DNA): TGCGCCAGCAGCCCCCTCGAGACAGGTGGTTACGAGCAGTACTTC. Protein sequence: CASSPLETGGYEQYF. The V and J genes are TRBV5-1 and TRBJ2-7; possible D gene TRBD1, 6 bases. Germline V gene sequence: CDR1 SGHRS, CDR2 YFSETQ. This CDR3 contains 15 residues. The V gene lost 4 bases and the J gene lost 4 bases, with 18 bases spanning the gap.

The chain has TRBV10-3 and TRBJ2-5; no firm D call. CDR3 length equals 13 residues. From germline, CDR1 is ENHRY and CDR2 SYGVKD. Trimming shortened V by 0 bases and J by 5 bases, and 7 bases separated the two germline ends. This chain's CDR3 is CAISESREETQYF. CDR3 sequence (DNA): TGTGCCATCAGTGAGTCGCGAGAGGAGACCCAGTACTTC.

The V and J genes are TRBV5-4 and TRBJ2-5; 8 positions match TRBD1. CDR1 is SGHNT and CDR2 is YYREEE in the germline V gene (reference sequence). The CDR3 consists of 15 residues. V shed 3 bases and J 1 base; nucleotides not matched to a gene: 5. CDR3 in amino acids: CASSSGTGLQETQYF. The CDR3 DNA reads TGTGCCAGCAGCTCGGGGACAGGACTCCAAGAGACCCAGTACTTC. Using reference TRBV5-4 and TRBJ2-5 for the parts outside the CDR3, the full variable domain is ETGVTQSPTHLIKTRGQQVTLRCSSQSGHNTVSWYQQALGQGPQFIFQYYREEENGRGNFPPRFSGLQFPNYSSELNVNALELDDSALYLCASSSGTGLQETQYFGPGTRLLVL.

A note on this clone: One junction end disagrees with the germline gene, perhaps due to a read error. The gene calls are TRBV18 and TRBJ2-2, with D perhaps TRBD2 (5 bases). CDR1 is KGHSH and CDR2 is LQKENI in the germline V gene. This CDR3 region has 11 residues. The CDR3 DNA reads TGTGCCAGCTCACCTACCGGGGAGCTGCTTTTT. Translating it yields CASSPTGELLF.

V gene TRBV7-6 combines with J gene TRBJ2-7; TRBD2 matches 8 bases. The germline CDR1 and CDR2 sequences are SGHVS and FNYEAQ. There are 14 residues in the CDR3. Unmatched junction bases numbered 6, after V lost 8 bases and J lost 0 bases. Here the CDR3 reads CASSTGTSSYEQYF. In nucleotides, the CDR3 is TGTGCCAGCTCTACGGGGACTAGCTCCTACGAGCAGTACTTC. The whole variable domain, filled in from reference TRBV7-6 and TRBJ2-7, reads GAGVSQSPRYKVTKRGQDVALRCDPISGHVSLYWYRQALGQGPEFLTYFNYEAQQDKSGLPNDRFSAERPEGSISTLTIQRTEQRDSAMYRCASSTGTSSYEQYFGPGTRLTVT.

The sample holds a few counts of this clone. This sequence joins TRBV29-1 and TRBJ1-1; tentative D call: TRBD1 (5 bases). The ends were cut back, 6 bases at V and 7 bases at J, with 9 bases in the middle. The CDR3 has 10 amino acids. Germline V CDR1 and CDR2: SQVTM, ANQGSEA. The CDR3 region is CSVGTVEAFF. The CDR3 DNA reads as TGCAGCGTGGGGACGGTTGAAGCTTTCTTT.

This clone was seen once. The gene calls are TRBV7-2 and TRBJ2-5; D is unresolved. The CDR3 is made up of 14 amino acids. Trimming stripped 4 bases from V and 3 bases from J, with 12 bases between. Germline lookup yields CDR1 SGHTA and CDR2 FQGNSA. The CDR3 coding sequence is TGTGCCAGCAGCTCCCTGGGCATCGAAGAGACCCAGTACTTC. Amino acids: CASSSLGIEETQYF.

The chain employs TRBV27 and TRBJ2-2; TRBD1 agrees at 11 bases. With 4 bases clipped from V and 7 bases from J, the junction kept 2 bases outside the gene matches. This CDR3 has 14 amino acids. Per the germline V gene, CDR1 is MNHEY and CDR2 is SMNVEV (reference sequence). This chain's CDR3 is CASSWDRGNGELFF. CDR3 in DNA: TGTGCCAGCAGTTGGGACAGGGGGAACGGGGAGCTGTTTTTT.

The chain uses TRBV19 and TRBJ1-5; TRBD1 matches 7 bases. After removal of 4 bases from V and 5 bases from J, the junction contained 2 bases not matched to a gene. The germline CDR1 and CDR2 sequences are LNHDA and SQIVND (reference sequence). The CDR3 spans 13 residues. In DNA, the CDR3 is TGTGCCAGTAGTACCGACAGGGATCAGCCCCAGCATTTT. Protein sequence: CASSTDRDQPQHF.

The chain combines TRBV5-1 with TRBJ2-5; D is unclear. V gave up 4 bases and J gave up 4 bases, with 11 bases separating them. The length of the CDR3 is 13 residues. The germline V gene encodes CDR1 SGHRS and CDR2 YFSETQ. The CDR3 sequence: CASSPVDLETQYF. DNA of the CDR3: TGCGCCAGCAGCCCGGTAGACCTAGAGACCCAGTACTTC.

As for this clone: The junction does not match germline at one end; this may be a read error. This chain connects TRBV19 to TRBJ2-6; D might be TRBD2 (6 bases). Germline V gene data show CDR1 as LNHDA and CDR2 as SQIVND (reference sequence). The CDR3 sequence is 15 residues long. Here the CDR3 DNA reads TGTGCCAGTAGAATAGGAGGGTATGGGGCCAACGTCCTGACTTTC. It translates to CASRIGGYGANVLTF.

The V gene is TRBV10-3, the J gene TRBJ2-3; 9 bases are a match to TRBD1. Germline CDR1 and CDR2: ENHRY and SYGVKD. The CDR3 covers 14 residues. V dropped 6 bases and J dropped 3; count of bases not matched to a gene: 4. The CDR3 is CAISRDRETDTQYF. In DNA, the CDR3 is TGTGCCATCAGCCGGGACAGGGAAACAGATACGCAGTATTTT.

About this clone: The junction departs from germline at one end; a sequencing error may be responsible. This rearrangement joins TRBV7-7 to TRBJ2-7, with TRBD2 identical over 10 bases. From germline, CDR1 is SSHAT and CDR2 FNYEAQ (reference sequence). This CDR3 region has 18 residues. CDR3 nucleotide sequence: TGTGCTAGCAGCTTGCAGTCGACTAGCGGGTTAAGCTCCTACGAGCAGTACTTC. Amino acids: CASSLQSTSGLSSYEQYF.

The chain employs TRBV11-3 and TRBJ1-1, with D unresolved. The CDR3 is 13 residues long. V lost 3 bases to trimming and J lost 3 bases, with 8 bases between them. The germline gives CDR1 SGHNT, CDR2 YENEEA. The CDR3, as DNA: TGTGCCAGCAGCTTCGGGTTGGACACTGAAGCTTTCTTT. Translation gives CASSFGLDTEAFF.

The V call is TRBV7-8, the J call TRBJ2-5; 8 bases map to TRBD2. V shed 5 bases and J 5 bases; nucleotides not matched to a gene: 7. This CDR3 spans 14 amino acids. Germline-derived CDR1 and CDR2 are SGHVS and FQNEAQ. The CDR3 loop is CASSRGLGWETQYF. In DNA, the CDR3 is TGTGCCAGCAGCCGGGGACTAGGGTGGGAGACCCAGTACTTC.

CDR3 nucleotide sequence: TGTGCCAGCAGTGAGGCCCGGGGCTCCCCCCAGCATTTT. Residues: CASSEARGSPQHF. The chain recombines TRBV6-1 with TRBJ1-5, with D maybe TRBD1 (5 bases). The CDR3 is 13 residues long. Germline V gene data show CDR1 as MNHNS and CDR2 as SASEGT. V lost 3 bases and J lost 10, with 13 bases in between.

The gene calls are TRBV6-5 and TRBJ2-7; 9 bases are a match to TRBD1. V lost 6 bases to trimming and J lost 6 bases; unmatched junction nucleotides: 6. Germline values: CDR1 MNHEY, CDR2 SVGAGI. This CDR3 has 13 residues. This CDR3 is CASRGQGRGEQYF. CDR3 nucleotide sequence: TGTGCCAGCAGGGGACAGGGCAGGGGCGAGCAGTACTTC.

This clone was recorded once. This chain links TRBV15 with TRBJ1-2; a possible D gene is TRBD1 (5 bases). V was cut by 4 bases and J by 6 bases, with 15 bases left in between. Germline CDR1 and CDR2: LNHNV and YYDKDF (reference sequence). CDR3 length: 14 residues. The CDR3 region is CATSKNQGADGYTF. The CDR3 DNA is TGTGCCACCAGCAAGAATCAGGGAGCGGATGGCTACACCTTC. Variable domain in full (rest from reference TRBV15 and TRBJ1-2): DAMVIQNPRYQVTQFGKPVTLSCSQTLNHNVMYWYQQKSSQAPKLLFHYYDKDFNNEADTPDNFQSRRPNTSFCFLDIRSPGLGDTAMYLCATSKNQGADGYTFGSGTRLTVV.

The chain has TRBV18 and TRBJ2-7; D is unresolved. The V and J ends lost 4 bases and 2 bases respectively, with 6 bases between them. This CDR3 contains 12 residues. Germline lookup yields CDR1 KGHSH and CDR2 LQKENI. The chain's CDR3 is CASSQKTYEQYF. CDR3 in DNA: TGTGCCAGCTCACAGAAGACCTACGAGCAGTACTTC.

The chain has TRBV6-1 and TRBJ2-1, with 7 positions matching TRBD1. The CDR3 covers 15 residues. Germline V gene sequence: CDR1 MNHNS, CDR2 SASEGT. V lost 0 bases to trimming and J lost 3 bases; unmatched junction nucleotides: 2. As DNA, the CDR3 is TGTGCCAGCAGTGAAGCCGGGACAGACTACAATGAGCAGTTCTTC. Encoded protein: CASSEAGTDYNEQFF.

This clone has only one observation. V and J are TRBV30 and TRBJ1-1; D is unclear. This CDR3 is built from 16 residues. CDR1 and CDR2 (germline): GTSNPN, SVGIG (reference sequence). V lost 2 bases to trimming and J lost 4 bases, with 20 bases between them. The CDR3 loop is CAWSPVRTSRGTEAFF. The CDR3, as DNA: TGTGCCTGGAGTCCAGTCCGGACGAGTCGTGGCACTGAAGCTTTCTTT.